Shown below are 25 T cell receptor beta chains from a single sample sequenced in a study of immune evolution from preneoplasia to lung adenocarcinoma. The method was immunoSEQ multiplex PCR; TCRdb's version includes in-frame clones alone and lacks a portion of them. The sample holds more than 5,000 clones, about 80% seen once. The sequencing sample was made of FFPE lung adenocarcinoma in situ tissue. These receptors all stem from a person aged 55-79 years with lung adenocarcinoma.

The chain couples TRBV7-3 to TRBJ1-2, with TRBD1 as a possible D gene (6 bases). V was shortened by 5 bases and J by 6 bases, with 22 bases between the two germline ends. CDR1 is SGHTA, CDR2 FQGTGA, per germline. CDR3 length: 16 amino acids. In DNA form, the CDR3 reads TGTGCCAGCAGCCCAGGGTCGGGGGGCGTCTCAGATGGCTACACCTTC. This gives the protein CASSPGSGGVSDGYTF.

This chain connects TRBV7-9 to TRBJ1-4; D gene ambiguous. CDR3 length equals 13 residues. Germline assignment: CDR1 SEHNR and CDR2 FQNEAQ (reference sequence). V was cut by 7 bases and J by 8 bases, with 14 bases left in between. The CDR3 protein is CASTGVWREKLFF. CDR3 DNA sequence: TGTGCCAGCACGGGCGTATGGCGGGAAAAACTGTTTTTT.

With respect to this clone: The junction and the germline gene differ at one end; a read error may be behind it. The V call is TRBV2, the J call TRBJ1-2, with TRBD1 matching over 7 bases. The CDR3 consists of 14 residues. Germline V CDR1 and CDR2: SNHLY, FYNNEI. The CDR3 loop is CVSNKTGWVYGYTF. The CDR3 nucleotides are TGTGTCAGCAACAAGACAGGGTGGGTCTATGGCTACACCTTC. Supplemented by reference TRBV2 and TRBJ1-2, the full variable domain reads EPEVTQTPSHQVTQMGQEVILRCVPISNHLYFYWYRQILGQKVEFLVSFYNNEISEKSEIFDDQFSVERPDGSNFTLKIRSTKLEDSAMYFCVSNKTGWVYGYTFGSGTRLTVV.

This chain uses TRBV9 with TRBJ2-2; no definite D call. Germline V lookup: CDR1 SGDLS, CDR2 YYNGEE. The CDR3 extends over 13 amino acids. Trimming took 0 bases from V and 6 from J, leaving 6 bases between them. The CDR3 coding sequence is TGTGCCAGCAGCGTAGGAACTTCCGGGGAGCTGTTTTTT. Translated: CASSVGTSGELFF. The full variable domain, in which reference TRBV9 and TRBJ2-2 provide the parts outside the CDR3, is DSGVTQTPKHLITATGQRVTLRCSPRSGDLSVYWYQQSLDQGLQFLIQYYNGEERAKGNILERFSAQQFPDLHSELNLSSLELGDSALYFCASSVGTSGELFFGEGSRLTVL.

The chain combines TRBV18 with TRBJ2-6; TRBD1 is a possible D gene (6 bases). Trimming cost V 5 bases and J 4 bases, with 12 bases left between them. The germline CDR1 and CDR2 sequences are KGHSH and LQKENI. This CDR3 is built from 15 residues. The CDR3, as DNA: TGTGCCAGCTCAGGCGCAGGGGTCGGGGCCAACGTCCTGACTTTC. The encoded protein is CASSGAGVGANVLTF.

The chain couples TRBV11-3 to TRBJ2-2, with D possibly matching TRBD2 (6 bases). This CDR3 spans 17 amino acids. Germline-derived CDR1 and CDR2 are SGHNT and YENEEA. Trimming stripped 6 bases from V and 3 bases from J, with 20 bases between. The CDR3 loop is CASRQRRAGGDTGELFF. Here the CDR3 DNA reads TGTGCCAGCAGACAAAGACGGGCCGGAGGGGACACCGGGGAGCTGTTTTTT.

J is TRBJ2-3 and V is TRBV10-2; 7 bases fit TRBD2. This CDR3 contains 17 residues. V was clipped by 4 bases and J by 5 bases; unmatched bases: 15. CDR1 and CDR2 from the germline V gene are WSHSY and SAAADI. The CDR3 here is CASSALPGAGFIDTQYF. The DNA of the CDR3 is TGCGCCAGCAGTGCCCTCCCGGGAGCGGGGTTCATAGATACGCAGTATTTT.

This clone was seen more than once but under ten times. The genes are TRBV7-9 and TRBJ1-1; D possibly corresponds to TRBD1 (5 bases). The ends were cut back, 2 bases at V and 1 base at J, with 8 bases in the middle. CDR1 SEHNR and CDR2 FQNEAQ come from the germline V gene (reference sequence). This CDR3 spans 14 amino acids. The CDR3 DNA is TGTGCCAGCAGCTTACAGGGACGGAACACTGAAGCTTTCTTT. Translating it yields CASSLQGRNTEAFF.

This chain uses TRBV19 with TRBJ2-1; a possible D gene is TRBD1 (5 bases). Germline assignment: CDR1 LNHDA and CDR2 SQIVND (reference sequence). Trimming shortened V by 3 bases and J by 8 bases, and 14 bases separated the two germline ends. The CDR3 contains 14 residues. As DNA, the CDR3 is TGTGCCAGTAGTATTCGTCGCAGGGCCGATGAGCAGTTCTTC. This gives the protein CASSIRRRADEQFF.

The chain uses TRBV28 and TRBJ1-5; D is uncertain. The CDR3 covers 16 residues. Germline loops: CDR1 MDHEN, CDR2 SYDVKM. V was shortened by 8 bases and J by 2 bases, with 19 bases between the two germline ends. CDR3 amino acids: CASSTSSGSGNQPQHF. The CDR3, as DNA: TGTGCCAGCTCCACATCATCGGGTTCCGGCAATCAGCCCCAGCATTTT.

The V call is TRBV6-4, the J call TRBJ2-6, with unresolved D. Trimming left V 2 bases short and J 0 bases short, with 2 bases between. The CDR3 sequence is 14 residues long. CDR1 is MRHNA, CDR2 SNTAGT, per germline. The CDR3 DNA follows: TGTGCCAGCAGTGACAACTCTGGGGCCAACGTCCTGACTTTC. Translation gives CASSDNSGANVLTF.

This clone was seen more than once but under ten times. DNA for the CDR3: TGCGCCAGCAGCCAAGATATGTGGGGAGGGACCGGGGAGCTGTTTTTT. Translated: CASSQDMWGGTGELFF. This chain links TRBV4-1 with TRBJ2-2; 7 bases match TRBD2. The V and J ends lost 0 bases and 5 bases, in that order; junction bases with no gene match: 6. Germline values: CDR1 MGHRA, CDR2 YSYEKL. There are 16 residues in the CDR3.

The rearrangement joins TRBV10-2 to TRBJ2-7, with 9 positions matching TRBD1. The V gene end was trimmed by 5 bases and the J gene end by 2 bases; junction bases not matched to a gene: 4. The CDR3 is made up of 14 amino acids. Looked up from germline, CDR1 is WSHSY and CDR2 is SAAADI. CDR3 coding DNA: TGCGCCAGCAGTCCCGGGACAGGGACCTACGAGCAGTACTTC. Amino acid sequence: CASSPGTGTYEQYF.

V gene TRBV5-1 combines with J gene TRBJ2-4; 10 nucleotides agree with TRBD2. The CDR3 consists of 14 residues. The germline V gene has CDR1 SGHRS and CDR2 YFSETQ. After removal of 4 bases from V and 9 bases from J, the junction contained 7 bases not matched to a gene. CDR3 bases: TGCGCCAGCAGCCCAGCGGGGGGGGGTTCCATTCAGTACTTC. Protein: CASSPAGGGSIQYF.

The V and J genes are TRBV15 and TRBJ1-2, with D hard to call. The CDR3 extends over 12 amino acids. Germline assignment: CDR1 LNHNV and CDR2 YYDKDF (reference sequence). The germline V and J ends were trimmed by 6 bases and 5 bases, with 10 bases remaining between them. The DNA for the CDR3 is TGTGCCACCAGTGGACTTACTTATGGCTACACCTTC. Encoded protein: CATSGLTYGYTF.

This clone was detected only a few times. The chain employs TRBV4-3 and TRBJ2-3, with D possibly matching TRBD1 (5 bases). There are 16 residues in the CDR3. Deletions cut 4 bases from V and 6 bases from J, with 20 bases between. The germline V gene has CDR1 LGHNA and CDR2 YSLEER. CDR3: CASSLSHDPGMDTQYF. In DNA, the CDR3 is TGCGCCAGCAGCCTTTCCCATGATCCAGGGATGGATACGCAGTATTTT.

This clone rates as large (0.1 to 1%). The V and J genes are TRBV4-3 and TRBJ1-3; D is unresolved. The CDR3 sequence is 16 residues long. From germline, CDR1 is LGHNA and CDR2 YSLEER. Trimming stripped 0 bases from V and 8 bases from J, with 17 bases between. DNA for the CDR3: TGCGCCAGCAGCCAAGATGCACAGCAGGAATGGGACACCATATATTTT. Translated, it gives CASSQDAQQEWDTIYF.

The chain is built from TRBV23-1 and TRBJ2-7, with a tentative D call TRBD1 (5 bases). TRBV23-1 is identified as an open reading frame with a role that is uncertain. The CDR3 covers 15 residues. Trimming left V 2 bases short and J 5 bases short, with 16 bases between. This chain's CDR3 is CASSQGHPTRHEQYF. For the CDR3, the DNA is TGCGCCAGCAGTCAAGGACACCCCACTCGCCACGAGCAGTACTTC.

The rearrangement joins TRBV25-1 to TRBJ2-1; D gene unclear. From germline, CDR1 is MGHDK and CDR2 SYGVNS. The CDR3 sequence is 16 residues long. The V gene lost 0 bases and the J gene lost 0 bases, with 9 bases spanning the gap. The CDR3, as DNA: TGTGCCAGCAGTGAATACCCGGAGAGCTCCTACAATGAGCAGTTCTTC. This encodes CASSEYPESSYNEQFF.

The chain links TRBV6-1 to TRBJ2-7, with D possibly being TRBD2 (7 bases). V shed 7 bases and J shed 2 bases, with 15 bases lying between them. CDR1 and CDR2 from the germline V gene are MNHNS and SASEGT. This CDR3 contains 14 residues. CDR3 DNA sequence: TGTGCCAGCACCCGAGGGGGGGGGCCCTACGAGCAGTACTTC. As protein: CASTRGGGPYEQYF.

The chain carries TRBV5-1 and TRBJ2-5, with D perhaps TRBD1 (5 bases). This CDR3 has 15 amino acids. The germline V and J ends were trimmed by 3 bases and 2 bases, with 14 bases remaining between them. Germline values: CDR1 SGHRS, CDR2 YFSETQ. CDR3 coding DNA: TGCGCCAGCAGCTACGTCACGGCAGGGCAAGAGACCCAGTACTTC. Translation: CASSYVTAGQETQYF. Full variable domain (rest looked up from reference TRBV5-1 and TRBJ2-5): KAGVTQTPRYLIKTRGQQVTLSCSPISGHRSVSWYQQTPGQGLQFLFEYFSETQRNKGNFPGRFSGRQFSNSRSEMNVSTLELGDSALYLCASSYVTAGQETQYFGPGTRLLVL.

Worth noting for this clone: A junction end diverges from the germline sequence, so it may reflect a read error. The chain employs TRBV7-7 and TRBJ1-2; 9 bases are shared with TRBD1. The germline gives CDR1 SSHAT, CDR2 FNYEAQ (reference sequence). This CDR3 has 15 residues. The CDR3 protein is CASSSRDRVLYGYTF. The CDR3, as DNA: TGTGCTAGCAGCTCCCGGGACAGGGTCCTCTATGGCTACACCTTC.

Comments on this clone: One end of the junction fails to match germline, which may point to a read error. The chain uses TRBV6-6 and TRBJ2-2; TRBD1 is a possible D gene (6 bases). The CDR3 consists of 16 residues. Germline loops: CDR1 MNHNY, CDR2 SVGAGI (reference sequence). The CDR3, as DNA: TGTGCCAGCAGTAACTCAGGGGAGCATGGAACCGGGGAGCTGTTTTTT. Protein product: CASSNSGEHGTGELFF.

The V call is TRBV10-3, the J call TRBJ1-4, with D perhaps matching TRBD1 (5 bases). Germline V gives CDR1 ENHRY, CDR2 SYGVKD. V was cut by 3 bases and J by 10 bases, with 15 bases left in between. There are 14 residues in the CDR3. For the CDR3, the DNA is TGTGCCATCAGTGATACTCAGGGTTCTCGAAAACTGTTTTTT. It codes for CAISDTQGSRKLFF.

This chain uses TRBV19 with TRBJ1-1; D may be TRBD1 (6 bases). The CDR3 totals 17 residues. Germline CDR1 LNHDA, CDR2 SQIVND (reference sequence). V was trimmed by 1 base and J by 1 base, leaving 16 bases between them. In nucleotides, the CDR3 is TGTGCCAGTAGTATAGGGGAGAGACAGGAGCCGAACACTGAAGCTTTCTTT. Amino acid sequence: CASSIGERQEPNTEAFF.